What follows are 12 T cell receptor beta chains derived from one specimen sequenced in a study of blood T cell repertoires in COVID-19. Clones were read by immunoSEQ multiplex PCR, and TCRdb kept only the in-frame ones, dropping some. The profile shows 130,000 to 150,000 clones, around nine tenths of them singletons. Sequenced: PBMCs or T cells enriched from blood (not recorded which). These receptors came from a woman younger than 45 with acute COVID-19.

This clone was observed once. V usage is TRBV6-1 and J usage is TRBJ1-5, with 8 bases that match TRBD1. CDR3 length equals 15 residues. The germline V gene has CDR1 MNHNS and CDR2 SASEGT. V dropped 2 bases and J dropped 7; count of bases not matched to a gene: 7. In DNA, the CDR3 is TGTGCCAGCAGTGAATGGGGACAGGCGACGCAGCCCCAGCATTTT. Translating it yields CASSEWGQATQPQHF.

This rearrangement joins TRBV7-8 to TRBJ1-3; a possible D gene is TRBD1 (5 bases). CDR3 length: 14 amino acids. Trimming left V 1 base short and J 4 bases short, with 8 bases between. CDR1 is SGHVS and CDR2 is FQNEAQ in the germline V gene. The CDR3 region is CASSLGTGGNTIYF. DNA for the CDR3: TGTGCCAGCAGCTTAGGTACAGGAGGAAACACCATATATTTT.

CDR3 residues: CASSSRVASGTYEQYF. DNA of the CDR3: TGCGCCAGCAGCTCTCGCGTGGCTAGCGGTACCTACGAGCAGTACTTC. The rearrangement uses TRBV5-1 and TRBJ2-7, with 7 bases aligning to TRBD2. This CDR3 has 16 amino acids. Looked up from germline, CDR1 is SGHRS and CDR2 is YFSETQ. V was pared by 3 bases and J by 2 bases, with 11 bases of the junction left unmatched.

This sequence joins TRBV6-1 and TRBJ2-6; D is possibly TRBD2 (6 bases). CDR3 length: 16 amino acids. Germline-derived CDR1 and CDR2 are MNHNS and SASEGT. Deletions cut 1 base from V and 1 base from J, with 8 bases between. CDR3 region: CASSEGSGSGANVLTF. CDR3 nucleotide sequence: TGTGCCAGCAGTGAAGGGAGCGGGTCTGGGGCCAACGTCCTGACTTTC.

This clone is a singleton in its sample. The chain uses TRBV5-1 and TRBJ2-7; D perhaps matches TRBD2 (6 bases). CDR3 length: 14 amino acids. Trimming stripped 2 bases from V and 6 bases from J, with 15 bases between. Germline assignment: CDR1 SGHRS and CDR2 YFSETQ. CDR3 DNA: TGCGCCAGCAGCTTTGGAGGGCAAGGGATCGAGCAGTACTTC. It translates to CASSFGGQGIEQYF. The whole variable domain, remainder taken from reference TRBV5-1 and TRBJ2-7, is KAGVTQTPRYLIKTRGQQVTLSCSPISGHRSVSWYQQTPGQGLQFLFEYFSETQRNKGNFPGRFSGRQFSNSRSEMNVSTLELGDSALYLCASSFGGQGIEQYFGPGTRLTVT.

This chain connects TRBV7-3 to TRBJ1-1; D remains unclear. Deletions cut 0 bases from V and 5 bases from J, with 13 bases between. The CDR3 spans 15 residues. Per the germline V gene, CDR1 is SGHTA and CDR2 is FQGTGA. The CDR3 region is CASSLTSAGKTEAFF. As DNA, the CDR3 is TGTGCCAGCAGCTTAACATCGGCGGGTAAAACTGAAGCTTTCTTT.

The CDR3 bases are TGTGCCACCAGCGGATTACCGGGACAGGGATACAATGAGCAGTTCTTC. Translated: CATSGLPGQGYNEQFF. V usage is TRBV15 and J usage is TRBJ2-1; 9 nucleotides align to TRBD1. Unmatched junction bases numbered 9, after V lost 5 bases and J lost 4 bases. Per germline, CDR1 LNHNV and CDR2 YYDKDF (reference sequence). The CDR3 is made up of 16 amino acids.

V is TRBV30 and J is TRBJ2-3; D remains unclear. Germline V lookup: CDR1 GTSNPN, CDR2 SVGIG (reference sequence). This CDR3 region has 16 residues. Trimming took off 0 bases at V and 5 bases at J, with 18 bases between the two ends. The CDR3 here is CAWSVLSLGHEDTQYF. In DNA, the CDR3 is TGTGCCTGGAGTGTACTAAGTCTCGGCCACGAAGATACGCAGTATTTT.

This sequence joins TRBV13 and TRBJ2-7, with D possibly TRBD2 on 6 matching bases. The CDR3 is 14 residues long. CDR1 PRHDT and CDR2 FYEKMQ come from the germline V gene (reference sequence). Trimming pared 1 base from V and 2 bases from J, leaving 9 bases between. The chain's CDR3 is CASSLVRGAYEQYF. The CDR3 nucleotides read TGTGCCAGCAGCTTAGTCCGCGGGGCCTACGAGCAGTACTTC.

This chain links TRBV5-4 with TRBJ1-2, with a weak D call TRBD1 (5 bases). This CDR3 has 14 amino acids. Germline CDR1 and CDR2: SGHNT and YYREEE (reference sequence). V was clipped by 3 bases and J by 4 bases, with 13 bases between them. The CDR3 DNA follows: TGTGCCAGCAGCTCCCCAGGGTCACCCTATGGCTACACCTTC. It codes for CASSSPGSPYGYTF.

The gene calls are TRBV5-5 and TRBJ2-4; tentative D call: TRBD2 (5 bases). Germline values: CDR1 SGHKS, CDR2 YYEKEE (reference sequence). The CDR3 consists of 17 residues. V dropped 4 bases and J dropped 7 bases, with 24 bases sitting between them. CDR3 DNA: TGTGCCAGCAGCCCCATCGCGGGCCCGGGGATGAGGAACATTCAGTACTTC. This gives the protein CASSPIAGPGMRNIQYF.

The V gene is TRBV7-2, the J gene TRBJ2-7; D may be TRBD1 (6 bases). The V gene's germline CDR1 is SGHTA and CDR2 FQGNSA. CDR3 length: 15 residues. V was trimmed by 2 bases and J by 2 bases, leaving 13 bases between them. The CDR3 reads CASSLSGAVAYEQYF. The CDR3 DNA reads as TGTGCCAGCAGCTTATCAGGGGCGGTGGCCTACGAGCAGTACTTC.